What follows are 28 T cell receptor beta chains derived from one specimen sequenced in a study of blood T cell repertoires in COVID-19. Profiling relied on immunoSEQ multiplex PCR, and the TCRdb table lists in-frame clones only, not all of them. This table holds hundreds of thousands of clones, approximately 84% found once. Sequencing used peripheral blood. These receptors originate from a man at least 80 years old with acute or convalescent COVID-19.

V and J are TRBV5-1 and TRBJ1-5, with D unresolved. The CDR3 consists of 15 residues. V lost 4 bases and J 3 bases, leaving 14 bases between the germline ends. Germline V gives CDR1 SGHRS, CDR2 YFSETQ. The CDR3 reads CASSPLPGYNQPQHF. CDR3 coding DNA: TGCGCCAGCAGCCCATTACCAGGTTACAATCAGCCCCAGCATTTT.

J is TRBJ1-1 and V is TRBV29-1; D might be TRBD1 (6 bases). This CDR3 has 13 amino acids. Per germline, CDR1 SQVTM and CDR2 ANQGSEA. V dropped 7 bases and J dropped 1 base, with 13 bases sitting between them. The CDR3 spells CSATGSWNTEAFF. As DNA, the CDR3 is TGCAGCGCAACAGGGTCTTGGAACACTGAAGCTTTCTTT.

The chain combines TRBV5-1 with TRBJ2-1; TRBD2 might be the D (6 bases). CDR1 is SGHRS and CDR2 is YFSETQ in the germline V gene. The CDR3 consists of 16 residues. V lost 2 bases and J lost 4, with 16 bases in between. CDR3 region: CASSLPKAEGYNEQFF. Here the CDR3 DNA reads TGCGCCAGCAGCTTACCAAAAGCGGAGGGGTACAATGAGCAGTTCTTC.

The J gene is TRBJ2-7, the V gene TRBV18; 10 nucleotides align to TRBD2. Germline trimming cut 6 bases from V and 4 bases from J; bases unmatched to any gene: 6. This CDR3 contains 14 residues. Germline V CDR1 and CDR2: KGHSH, LQKENI. The chain's CDR3 is CASSPGTSDYEQYV. CDR3 DNA sequence: TGTGCCAGCTCCCCCGGGACTAGCGATTACGAGCAGTACGTC.

The V call is TRBV6-6, the J call TRBJ1-1; perhaps TRBD1 as D (5 bases). The CDR3 has 18 amino acids. V lost 5 bases and J lost 0, with 22 bases in between. Per germline, CDR1 MNHNY and CDR2 SVGAGI (reference sequence). CDR3: CASSLLGEGVGLNTEAFF. The CDR3 nucleotides read TGTGCCAGCAGTCTTCTAGGGGAAGGAGTGGGTTTGAACACTGAAGCTTTCTTT.

The chain links TRBV14 to TRBJ1-6; no clear D gene. V was trimmed by 6 bases and J by 9 bases, leaving 15 bases between them. The CDR3 contains 14 residues. Per the germline V gene, CDR1 is SGHDN and CDR2 is FVKESK. The CDR3 DNA is TGTGCCAGCAGTCAATTCAAGACTGTTTCACCCCTCCACTTT. This codes for CASSQFKTVSPLHF.

The V call is TRBV30, the J call TRBJ2-1, with TRBD1 identical over 10 bases. Germline lookup yields CDR1 GTSNPN and CDR2 SVGIG (reference sequence). Trimming at V came to 3 bases and at J to 3 bases, leaving 2 bases not matched to a gene. The CDR3 is 14 amino acids. The CDR3 region has the DNA TGTGCCTGGAGGACAGGGGGCAGCTACAATGAGCAGTTCTTC. Translating gives CAWRTGGSYNEQFF.

The chain recombines TRBV28 with TRBJ1-5; 10 bases fit TRBD1. The CDR3 has 14 amino acids. Germline trimming cut 6 bases from V and 9 bases from J; bases unmatched to any gene: 8. The germline gives CDR1 MDHEN, CDR2 SYDVKM. CDR3 amino acids: CASSGTGAWTPQHF. The CDR3 DNA sequence: TGTGCCAGCAGCGGGACAGGGGCGTGGACGCCCCAGCATTTT. The variable domain in full, with the rest retrieved from reference TRBV28 and TRBJ1-5, is DVKVTQSSRYLVKRTGEKVFLECVQDMDHENMFWYRQDPGLGLRLIYFSYDVKMKEKGDIPEGYSVSREKKERFSLILESASTNQTSMYLCASSGTGAWTPQHFGDGTRLSIL.

The chain is built from TRBV2 and TRBJ1-2; 10 positions match TRBD1. Trimming removed 2 bases from V and 8 bases from J; junction bases left unmatched: 8. This CDR3 has 15 residues. CDR1 is SNHLY and CDR2 is FYNNEI in the germline V gene. CDR3 loop: CASSESGQGRTGYTF. CDR3 DNA sequence: TGTGCCAGCAGTGAATCGGGACAGGGGAGGACGGGCTACACCTTC.

This chain links TRBV24-1 with TRBJ2-2; 7 bases agree with TRBD2. Germline CDR1 reads KGHDR; CDR2 reads SFDVKD. V lost 4 bases and J lost 6; bases outside the gene matches: 4. The CDR3 has 14 amino acids. CDR3 in amino acids: CATSDLGLAGELFF. DNA of the CDR3: TGTGCCACCAGTGACCTCGGACTAGCCGGGGAGCTGTTTTTT.

The rearrangement joins TRBV15 to TRBJ2-1; 10 bases match TRBD2. Germline loops: CDR1 LNHNV, CDR2 YYDKDF (reference sequence). With V trimmed by 4 bases and J by 0 bases, 6 bases remained unmatched. This CDR3 comprises 17 residues. The CDR3 bases are TGTGCCACCAGCAAAGCGGGGGGGAGGCTCTCCTACAATGAGCAGTTCTTC. Protein product: CATSKAGGRLSYNEQFF.

The chain couples TRBV6-1 to TRBJ1-6, with D tentatively TRBD1 (6 bases). Trimming stripped 0 bases from V and 4 bases from J, with 10 bases between. Germline lookup yields CDR1 MNHNS and CDR2 SASEGT. This CDR3 region has 16 residues. The CDR3 region has the DNA TGTGCCAGCAGTGAAGCGGTAGGGACATATAATTCACCCCTCCACTTT. It encodes CASSEAVGTYNSPLHF.

V and J are TRBV6-5 and TRBJ2-7; 10 bases agree with TRBD1. Germline V CDR1 and CDR2: MNHEY, SVGAGI. With 5 bases clipped from V and 2 bases from J, the junction kept 3 bases outside the gene matches. The length of the CDR3 is 14 residues. The DNA of the CDR3 is TGTGCCAGCAGTACCGGGACAGGGGCCTACGAGCAGTACTTC. It is translated as CASSTGTGAYEQYF.

The V gene is TRBV7-2, the J gene TRBJ1-5; TRBD1 matches 7 bases. Germline V gene lookup returns CDR1 SGHTA and CDR2 FQGNSA. With V trimmed by 5 bases and J by 0 bases, 4 bases remained unmatched. The CDR3 consists of 15 residues. CDR3 loop: CASSQGEYSNQPQHF. In DNA form, the CDR3 reads TGTGCCAGCAGCCAGGGGGAATATAGCAATCAGCCCCAGCATTTT.

The chain recombines TRBV19 with TRBJ1-5; TRBD1 is a possible D gene (6 bases). CDR1 and CDR2 (germline): LNHDA, SQIVND (reference sequence). V lost 6 bases and J lost 0, with 18 bases in between. The CDR3 runs 17 residues. The CDR3 is CASRKVEGGYSNQPQHF. The DNA for the CDR3 is TGTGCCAGTAGAAAGGTTGAAGGGGGTTATAGCAATCAGCCCCAGCATTTT.

This clone appeared once. The chain carries TRBV27 and TRBJ2-7; D might be TRBD1 (6 bases). The CDR3 covers 15 residues. Germline V gene lookup returns CDR1 MNHEY and CDR2 SMNVEV (reference sequence). Trimming removed 4 bases at V and 0 bases at J, with 13 bases between. DNA of the CDR3: TGTGCCAGCAGTTCTCCGACAGGTCGCTCCTACGAGCAGTACTTC. As protein: CASSSPTGRSYEQYF.

V is TRBV10-3 and J is TRBJ1-5; tentative D call: TRBD1 (5 bases). Trimming removed 1 base from V and 5 bases from J, with 9 bases in between. This CDR3 is 14 amino acids long. Germline V gene data show CDR1 as ENHRY and CDR2 as SYGVKD. The CDR3 protein is CAISELQADQPQHF. CDR3 nucleotides: TGTGCCATCAGTGAGTTACAGGCAGATCAGCCCCAGCATTTT.

CDR3 DNA sequence: TGTGCCAGCAGTTACTCCGCGGGGTTGGGGGAGCTGTTTTTT. Translation gives CASSYSAGLGELFF. The rearrangement joins TRBV6-5 to TRBJ2-2; tentatively, D is TRBD2 (6 bases). V was shortened by 0 bases and J by 8 bases, with 10 bases between the two germline ends. CDR1 is MNHEY, CDR2 SVGAGI, per germline. The length of the CDR3 is 14 residues.

The chain uses TRBV7-2 and TRBJ2-5, with 7 bases fitting TRBD1. The CDR3 runs 15 residues. V shed 5 bases, J shed 5 bases, and the junction held 11 bases outside the gene matches. Germline CDR1 is SGHTA and CDR2 is FQGNSA. The CDR3 sequence: CASSQTGVGRETQYF. In nucleotides, the CDR3 is TGTGCCAGCAGCCAAACAGGGGTGGGCCGCGAGACCCAGTACTTC.

The chain is built from TRBV6-5 and TRBJ2-2; perhaps TRBD1 as D (6 bases). The CDR3 is made up of 14 amino acids. V dropped 8 bases and J dropped 6 bases, with 16 bases sitting between them. Looked up from germline, CDR1 is MNHEY and CDR2 is SVGAGI. The CDR3 spells CASDKTGFAGELFF. In DNA form, the CDR3 reads TGTGCCAGCGACAAAACAGGGTTTGCCGGGGAGCTGTTTTTT.

The chain links TRBV28 to TRBJ1-6, with D possibly TRBD1 on 6 matching bases. V lost 3 bases to trimming and J lost 9 bases, with 12 bases between them. This CDR3 spans 14 amino acids. CDR1 and CDR2 (germline): MDHEN, SYDVKM. CDR3 in amino acids: CASSLDREGSPLHF. The CDR3 region has the DNA TGTGCCAGCAGTTTGGACAGAGAAGGTTCACCCCTCCACTTT.

V gene TRBV6-5 combines with J gene TRBJ2-7, with D perhaps TRBD2 (5 bases). Germline CDR1 is MNHEY and CDR2 is SVGAGI. V was pared by 5 bases and J by 6 bases, with 14 bases between. CDR3 length equals 13 residues. CDR3 loop: CASSLDLRGEQYF. CDR3 nucleotides: TGTGCCAGCAGTCTGGACCTACGGGGCGAGCAGTACTTC.

The rearrangement links TRBV4-1 to TRBJ2-7; D possibly corresponds to TRBD2 (5 bases). Trimming took 1 base from V and 2 from J, leaving 9 bases between them. The CDR3 length is 14 residues. In germline, CDR1 is MGHRA, CDR2 YSYEKL. CDR3 region: CASSQADGAYEQYF. In DNA form, the CDR3 reads TGCGCCAGCAGCCAAGCGGACGGGGCCTACGAGCAGTACTTC.

This chain links TRBV20-1 with TRBJ1-1; D is undetermined. V lost 7 bases to trimming and J lost 6 bases, with 12 bases between them. Germline V lookup: CDR1 DFQATT, CDR2 SNEGSKA (reference sequence). The CDR3 totals 11 residues. In DNA form, the CDR3 reads TGCAGTGGTCTTAGAGGGTCTGAAGCTTTCTTT. It translates to CSGLRGSEAFF.

The chain carries TRBV6-1 and TRBJ1-2, with 8 nucleotides matching TRBD1. Unmatched junction bases numbered 9, after V lost 2 bases and J lost 4 bases. CDR3 length: 16 amino acids. Germline CDR1 reads MNHNS; CDR2 reads SASEGT. CDR3 sequence (DNA): TGTGCCAGCAGTGAACAGGGGGCGTCTACTAGCTATGGCTACACCTTC. It is translated as CASSEQGASTSYGYTF.

The chain couples TRBV4-2 to TRBJ1-2, with 10 bases lining up with TRBD1. There are 16 residues in the CDR3. CDR1 and CDR2 (germline): LGHNA, YNFKEQ. The trim removed 1 base at V and 7 bases at J, leaving 9 bases unmatched. CDR3 coding DNA: TGTGCCAGCAGCCAAGGCCCCGGGACAGGGGCTGCTGGCTACACCTTC. This codes for CASSQGPGTGAAGYTF.

V usage is TRBV7-9 and J usage is TRBJ2-7; tentative D call: TRBD1 (5 bases). CDR3 size: 14 residues. Germline V CDR1 and CDR2: SEHNR, FQNEAQ (reference sequence). The V end was cut by 3 bases, the J end by 0 bases, with 9 bases between. Written as DNA, the CDR3 is TGTGCCAGCAGCTTCCACAGGAACTCCTACGAGCAGTACTTC. This codes for CASSFHRNSYEQYF.

This clone occurred once. This chain joins TRBV30 and TRBJ1-2; D not certain. The CDR3 contains 15 residues. V was clipped by 3 bases and J by 1 base, with 15 bases between them. Germline V gene lookup returns CDR1 GTSNPN and CDR2 SVGIG (reference sequence). DNA of the CDR3: TGTGCCTGGAGGCGGGGTCTGAGAAGTAACTATGGCTACACCTTC. This encodes CAWRRGLRSNYGYTF.